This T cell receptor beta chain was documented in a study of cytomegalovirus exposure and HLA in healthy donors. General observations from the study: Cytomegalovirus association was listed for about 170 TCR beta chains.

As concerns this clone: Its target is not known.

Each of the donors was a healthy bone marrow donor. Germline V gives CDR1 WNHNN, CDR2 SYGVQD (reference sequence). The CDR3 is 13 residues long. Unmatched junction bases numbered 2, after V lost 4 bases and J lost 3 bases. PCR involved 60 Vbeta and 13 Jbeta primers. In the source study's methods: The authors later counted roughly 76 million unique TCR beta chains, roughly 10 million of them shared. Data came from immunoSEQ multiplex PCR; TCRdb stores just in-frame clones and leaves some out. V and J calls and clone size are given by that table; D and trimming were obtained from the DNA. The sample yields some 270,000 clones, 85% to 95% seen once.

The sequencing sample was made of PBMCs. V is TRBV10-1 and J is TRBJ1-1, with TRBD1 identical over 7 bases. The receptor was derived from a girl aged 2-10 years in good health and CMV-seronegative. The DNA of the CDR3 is TGCGCCAGCAGTGGACAGGGACACACTGAAGCTTTCTTT. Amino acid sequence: CASSGQGHTEAFF.